The 9 T cell receptor beta chains presented below share a single source sample, sequenced in a study of blood T cell repertoires in COVID-19. The assay was immunoSEQ multiplex PCR, and TCRdb's table has in-frame clones only and misses some. The sample lists around 81,000 clones; around 80% were seen once. The sample taken for sequencing was peripheral blood. These receptors all stem from a human donor in a cohort sampled during active COVID-19.

The chain combines TRBV7-2 with TRBJ2-3, with 11 bases lining up with TRBD2. Germline assignment: CDR1 SGHTA and CDR2 FQGNSA. Losses at the gene ends were 4 bases for V and 5 bases for J; bases not matched to a gene: 5. The CDR3 sequence is 15 residues long. CDR3 region: CASSSPTSGVDTQYF. The CDR3 region has the DNA TGTGCCAGCAGCTCCCCGACTAGCGGGGTAGATACGCAGTATTTT.

This clone appeared a few times. This sequence joins TRBV5-1 and TRBJ2-6; no definite D call. Trimming removed 0 bases from V and 0 bases from J, with 16 bases in between. The CDR3 has 19 amino acids. CDR1 is SGHRS, CDR2 YFSETQ, per germline. The CDR3 loop is CASSLVERPINSGANVLTF. CDR3 DNA: TGCGCCAGCAGCTTGGTTGAGAGGCCGATAAACTCTGGGGCCAACGTCCTGACTTTC.

This chain joins TRBV5-1 and TRBJ2-3, with TRBD1 as a possible D gene (6 bases). The germline gives CDR1 SGHRS, CDR2 YFSETQ. Trimming left V 4 bases short and J 0 bases short, with 12 bases between. The CDR3 is made up of 15 amino acids. The CDR3 protein is CASSPGQTSTDTQYF. CDR3 coding DNA: TGCGCCAGCAGCCCCGGACAGACTAGCACAGATACGCAGTATTTT.

In its sample, this clone was seen a few times. The chain has TRBV29-1 and TRBJ2-2, with a tentative D call TRBD1 (6 bases). The CDR3 is 14 amino acids. CDR1 and CDR2 from the germline V gene are SQVTM and ANQGSEA. Trimming removed 6 bases at V and 0 bases at J, with 11 bases between. DNA for the CDR3: TGCAGCGTCAAAGGGACATCGAACACCGGGGAGCTGTTTTTT. This translates into CSVKGTSNTGELFF.

Only one count was recorded for this clone. This rearrangement joins TRBV7-3 to TRBJ2-2; 11 nucleotides line up with TRBD2. The trim removed 4 bases at V and 1 base at J, leaving 5 bases unmatched. In germline, CDR1 is SGHTA, CDR2 FQGTGA. This CDR3 has 17 residues. For the CDR3, the DNA is TGTGCCAGCAGCTCCAACGGACTAGCGGGGAACACCGGGGAGCTGTTTTTT. Encoded protein: CASSSNGLAGNTGELFF. Combining the CDR3 with reference TRBV7-3 and TRBJ2-2 gives the whole variable domain GAGVSQTPSNKVTEKGKYVELRCDPISGHTALYWYRQSLGQGPEFLIYFQGTGAADDSGLPNDRFFAVRPEGSVSTLKIQRTERGDSAVYLCASSSNGLAGNTGELFFGEGSRLTVL.

This clone was detected only once. V gene TRBV5-1 combines with J gene TRBJ1-6; 9 positions match TRBD1. The CDR3 sequence is 16 residues long. J lost 10 bases, V lost 4 bases, and 12 bases had no gene match. Germline CDR1 reads SGHRS; CDR2 reads YFSETQ. In nucleotides, the CDR3 is TGCGCCAGCAGCCTCTCCGGGGACAGGGCGCTATCACCCCTCCACTTT. Amino acid sequence: CASSLSGDRALSPLHF.

J is TRBJ2-1 and V is TRBV7-2; TRBD1 agrees at 7 bases. Germline CDR1 reads SGHTA; CDR2 reads FQGNSA. The V and J ends lost 7 bases and 0 bases, in that order; junction bases with no gene match: 3. CDR3 length equals 14 residues. This chain's CDR3 is CASITGASYNEQFF. CDR3 nucleotides: TGTGCCAGCATTACAGGGGCCTCCTACAATGAGCAGTTCTTC.

The table lists this clone with a count of one. The chain is built from TRBV18 and TRBJ1-3, with D maybe TRBD1 (5 bases). V shed 1 base and J shed 2 bases, with 18 bases lying between them. Germline V gene lookup returns CDR1 KGHSH and CDR2 LQKENI. The length of the CDR3 is 18 residues. This CDR3 is CASSPLTTGGATGNTIYF. The CDR3 DNA reads TGTGCCAGCTCACCACTCACGACCGGAGGGGCGACTGGAAACACCATATATTTT.

This clone was counted a few times. The chain links TRBV19 to TRBJ2-2, with a weak D call TRBD1 (6 bases). CDR1 is LNHDA and CDR2 is SQIVND in the germline V gene (reference sequence). The CDR3 length is 15 residues. V was cut by 5 bases and J by 5 bases, with 15 bases left in between. CDR3: CASSPFTGYTGELFF. The CDR3 nucleotides are TGTGCCAGTAGTCCCTTCACAGGGTATACCGGGGAGCTGTTTTTT.